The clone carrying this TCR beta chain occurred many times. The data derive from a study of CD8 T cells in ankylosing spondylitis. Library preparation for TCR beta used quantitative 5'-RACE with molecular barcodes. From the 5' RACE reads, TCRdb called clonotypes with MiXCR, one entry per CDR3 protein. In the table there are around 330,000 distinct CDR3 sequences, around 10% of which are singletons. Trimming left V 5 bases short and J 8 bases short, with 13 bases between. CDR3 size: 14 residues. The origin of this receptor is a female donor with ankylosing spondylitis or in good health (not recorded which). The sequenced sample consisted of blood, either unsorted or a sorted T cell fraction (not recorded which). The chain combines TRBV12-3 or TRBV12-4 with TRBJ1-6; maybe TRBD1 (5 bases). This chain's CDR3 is CASSGDSGYSPLHF. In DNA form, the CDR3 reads TGTGCCAGCAGTGGCGACAGCGGTTATTCACCCCTCCACTTT.